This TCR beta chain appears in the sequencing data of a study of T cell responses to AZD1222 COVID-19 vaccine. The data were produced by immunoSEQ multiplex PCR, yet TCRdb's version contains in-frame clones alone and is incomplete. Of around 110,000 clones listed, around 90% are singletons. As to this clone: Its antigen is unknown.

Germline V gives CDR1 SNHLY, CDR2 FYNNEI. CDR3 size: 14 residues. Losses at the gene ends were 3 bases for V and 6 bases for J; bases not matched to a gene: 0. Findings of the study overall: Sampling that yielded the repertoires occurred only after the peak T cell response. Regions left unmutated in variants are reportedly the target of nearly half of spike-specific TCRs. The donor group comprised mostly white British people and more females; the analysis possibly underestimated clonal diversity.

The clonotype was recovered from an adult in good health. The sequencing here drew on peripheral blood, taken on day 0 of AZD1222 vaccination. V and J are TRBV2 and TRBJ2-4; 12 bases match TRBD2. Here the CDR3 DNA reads TGTGCCAGCAGTGAGACTAGCGGGAGAAACATTCAGTACTTC. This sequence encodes CASSETSGRNIQYF.